A selection of T cell receptor beta chains follows, all from one sample in a study of blood T cell repertoires in COVID-19. The method was immunoSEQ multiplex PCR; TCRdb's version includes in-frame clones alone and lacks a portion of them. The sample has over 100,000 clones, around 89% seen once; the top ten hold about 4.4%. The specimen was peripheral blood. The receptors were gathered from a man aged 60-69 years with COVID-19, enrolled during active disease. The CDR3 runs from the conserved cysteine through the conserved F or W. A D gene is named only where the DNA matches it firmly.

v_gene: TRBV6-6; d_gene: .; j_gene: TRBJ1-5; CDR3aa: CASSFTLGSGNQPQHF; CDR3nt: TGTGCCAGCAGCTTCACGTTAGGGAGTGGCAATCAGCCCCAGCATTTT
v_gene: TRBV7-8; d_gene: .; j_gene: TRBJ1-2; CDR3aa: CASSLNAGTFYTF; CDR3nt: TGTGCCAGCAGCTTAAATGCCGGGACTTTCTACACCTTC
v_gene: TRBV7-2; d_gene: TRBD1; j_gene: TRBJ1-3; CDR3aa: CASSTSQGARGNTIYF; CDR3nt: TGTGCCAGCAGCACCTCCCAGGGGGCGCGGGGAAACACCATATATTTT
v_gene: TRBV7-7; d_gene: .; j_gene: TRBJ1-1; CDR3aa: CASSLTSNTEAFF; CDR3nt: TGTGCTAGCAGCTTGACATCGAACACTGAAGCTTTCTTT
v_gene: TRBV13; d_gene: TRBD2; j_gene: TRBJ2-3; CDR3aa: CASSPPRGAGSLTQYF; CDR3nt: TGTGCCAGCAGCCCCCCGAGGGGAGCGGGGAGCCTGACGCAGTATTTT
v_gene: TRBV18; d_gene: .; j_gene: TRBJ1-1; CDR3aa: CASSSGRVSAEAFF; CDR3nt: TGTGCCAGCTCGTCCGGACGAGTTAGCGCTGAAGCTTTCTTT
v_gene: TRBV4-3; d_gene: .; j_gene: TRBJ2-3; CDR3aa: CASSQDAGMLDTQYF; CDR3nt: TGCGCCAGCAGCCAAGATGCGGGTATGTTAGATACGCAGTATTTT
v_gene: TRBV7-2; d_gene: .; j_gene: TRBJ2-5; CDR3aa: CASSLSRGETQYF; CDR3nt: TGTGCCAGCAGCTTAAGTAGGGGAGAGACCCAGTACTTC
v_gene: TRBV3-1/TRBV3-2; d_gene: TRBD1; j_gene: TRBJ1-1; CDR3aa: CASSQDLRDRAEAFF; CDR3nt: TGTGCCAGCAGCCAAGACCTTCGTGACAGGGCTGAAGCTTTCTTT
v_gene: TRBV15; d_gene: .; j_gene: TRBJ2-7; CDR3aa: CATSRGSGSYEQYF; CDR3nt: TGTGCCACCAGCAGAGGAAGCGGGTCCTACGAGCAGTACTTC